The sequence of this T cell receptor beta chain was determined in a study of T cell changes during pregnancy in multiple sclerosis. The CDR3 spans 15 residues. The germline V gene encodes CDR1 WSHSY and CDR2 SAAADI. Germline trimming cut 4 bases from V and 0 bases from J; bases unmatched to any gene: 3. Using immunoSEQ multiplex PCR, the repertoire was profiled, and TCRdb retains in-frame clones only, with some absent. The repertoire holds approximately 16,000 clones, with 75% to 85% as singletons. This sequence was found in a female donor in good health, enrolled as a control in a pregnancy study. Sample: CD8+ T cells from peripheral blood mononuclear cells, taken after pregnancy. V is TRBV10-2 and J is TRBJ1-5; 7 bases are shared with TRBD1. The CDR3 spells CASSGQGGSNQPQHF. CDR3 in DNA: TGCGCCAGCAGTGGACAGGGTGGTAGCAATCAGCCCCAGCATTTT.